Listed below are T cell receptor beta chains from one sample, sequenced in a study of blood T cell repertoires in COVID-19. The assay was immunoSEQ multiplex PCR, and TCRdb's table has in-frame clones only and misses some. The sample yields 390,000 or so clones, about 87% seen once. Sequencing was done on a sample of peripheral blood. Receptors were obtained from a woman in her thirties with COVID-19, enrolled during active disease. Each CDR3 is given with its conserved first and last residue. Fields, in order: clone size, D gene, V gene, J gene, CDR3 protein, CDR3 DNA. D genes are given only for firm matches. For some rows the clone size is stated as once, few or many, or as a class when expanded; others skip it.

size: -; D: -; V: TRBV9; J: TRBJ1-2; CDR3: CASGGHSYGYTF; DNA: TGTGCCTCCGGCGGACACTCCTATGGCTACACCTTC
size: -; D: -; V: TRBV28; J: TRBJ2-1; CDR3: CASRSGLPYNEQFF; DNA: TGTGCCAGCAGGTCGGGACTCCCCTACAATGAGCAGTTCTTC
size: many; D: -; V: TRBV4-1; J: TRBJ2-2; CDR3: CASSQEPGALTGELFF; DNA: TGCGCCAGCAGCCAAGAACCGGGAGCCCTCACCGGGGAGCTGTTTTTT
size: once; D: -; V: TRBV6-5; J: TRBJ2-3; CDR3: CASRPGGTDTQYF; DNA: TGTGCCAGCAGGCCCGGGGGCACAGATACGCAGTATTTT
size: -; D: -; V: TRBV7-2; J: TRBJ2-7; CDR3: CASSPGQTYEQYF; DNA: TGTGCCAGCAGCCCTGGACAGACCTACGAGCAGTACTTC
size: few; D: TRBD1; V: TRBV28; J: TRBJ1-2; CDR3: CASSAGRGLGYTF; DNA: TGTGCCAGCAGTGCGGGCAGGGGGCTTGGCTACACCTTC
size: -; D: -; V: TRBV2; J: TRBJ2-7; CDR3: CASRGGTGYEQYF; DNA: TGTGCCAGCAGGGGGGGGACAGGCTACGAGCAGTACTTC
size: -; D: -; V: TRBV5-1; J: TRBJ2-3; CDR3: CASSFNRARTDTQYF; DNA: TGCGCCAGCAGCTTCAACAGGGCTAGAACGGATACGCAGTATTTT
size: few; D: -; V: TRBV6-1; J: TRBJ2-5; CDR3: CASSEALTVQETQYF; DNA: TGTGCCAGCAGTGAAGCGCTGACAGTCCAAGAGACCCAGTACTTC
size: many; D: -; V: TRBV5-1; J: TRBJ2-1; CDR3: CASSLLRDSNEQFF; DNA: TGCGCCAGCAGCTTGCTCCGGGACTCCAATGAGCAGTTCTTC
size: few; D: -; V: TRBV18; J: TRBJ1-2; CDR3: CASSPGGAERAYGYTF; DNA: TGTGCCAGCTCACCAGGAGGGGCAGAGAGGGCCTATGGCTACACCTTC
size: -; D: TRBD1; V: TRBV28; J: TRBJ2-3; CDR3: CASSSGGQGADTQYF; DNA: TGTGCCAGCAGTTCGGGGGGACAGGGGGCAGATACGCAGTATTTT
size: -; D: -; V: TRBV6-5; J: TRBJ2-1; CDR3: CASSPGSSSYNEQFF; DNA: TGTGCCAGCAGTCCCGGATCTAGCTCCTACAATGAGCAGTTCTTC
size: few; D: TRBD2; V: TRBV2; J: TRBJ2-7; CDR3: CASQATRGGYEQYF; DNA: TGTGCCAGCCAAGCAACGCGGGGGGGTTACGAGCAGTACTTC
size: -; D: -; V: TRBV7-3; J: TRBJ1-1; CDR3: CASSFKQGSEAFF; DNA: TGTGCCAGCAGCTTCAAGCAGGGTTCTGAAGCTTTCTTT
size: -; D: -; V: TRBV11-1; J: TRBJ2-7; CDR3: CASSRPSSYEQYF; DNA: TGTGCCAGCAGCCGACCTAGCAGCTACGAGCAGTACTTC
size: -; D: TRBD1; V: TRBV28; J: TRBJ2-7; CDR3: CASNLQGYEQYF; DNA: TGTGCCAGCAACTTACAGGGGTACGAGCAGTACTTC
size: -; D: -; V: TRBV29-1; J: TRBJ2-5; CDR3: CSVVGALLQGRWETQYF; DNA: TGCAGCGTTGTAGGAGCTCTCCTTCAGGGGCGATGGGAGACCCAGTACTTC
size: -; D: -; V: TRBV6-5; J: TRBJ2-7; CDR3: CASSSTGRLYEQYF; DNA: TGTGCCAGCAGTTCGACAGGACGCCTCTACGAGCAGTACTTC
size: -; D: TRBD1; V: TRBV6-5; J: TRBJ1-5; CDR3: CASSYSPGQSQPQHF; DNA: TGTGCCAGCAGTTACTCACCGGGACAGTCACAGCCCCAGCATTTT
size: few; D: -; V: TRBV11-3; J: TRBJ2-2; CDR3: CASSLSGAGELFF; DNA: TGTGCCAGCAGCTTGTCGGGGGCCGGGGAGCTGTTTTTT
size: -; D: -; V: TRBV6-6; J: TRBJ2-2; CDR3: CASSFMTGELFF; DNA: TGTGCCAGCAGTTTCATGACCGGGGAGCTGTTTTTT
size: -; D: -; V: TRBV11-2; J: TRBJ2-5; CDR3: CASSRAGNAAETQYF; DNA: TGTGCCAGCAGCAGGGCAGGGAACGCGGCGGAGACCCAGTACTTC
size: -; D: -; V: TRBV19; J: TRBJ1-1; CDR3: CASRTATNTEAFF; DNA: TGTGCCAGTCGGACAGCCACTAACACTGAAGCTTTCTTT
size: once; D: -; V: TRBV11-2; J: TRBJ1-1; CDR3: CASSLLHQGIPEAFF; DNA: TGTGCCAGCAGCTTACTCCACCAGGGGATCCCTGAAGCTTTCTTT
size: -; D: -; V: TRBV27; J: TRBJ2-1; CDR3: CASSLGGSSYNEQFF; DNA: TGTGCCAGCAGTTTGGGTGGGAGCTCCTACAATGAGCAGTTCTTC
size: -; D: -; V: TRBV5-4; J: TRBJ1-2; CDR3: CASSLGRAGNYGYTF; DNA: TGTGCCAGCAGCTTGGGGAGGGCCGGTAACTATGGCTACACCTTC
size: -; D: TRBD2; V: TRBV2; J: TRBJ2-7; CDR3: CASSGPTSGSYEQYF; DNA: TGTGCCAGCAGTGGTCCAACTAGCGGGAGTTACGAGCAGTACTTC
size: -; D: TRBD1; V: TRBV9; J: TRBJ2-2; CDR3: CASSVIGGSSGELFF; DNA: TGTGCCAGCAGCGTGATAGGGGGCTCATCCGGGGAGCTGTTTTTT
size: -; D: TRBD2; V: TRBV28; J: TRBJ2-1; CDR3: CASSVSGTSGSYIPNEQFF; DNA: TGTGCCAGCAGTGTATCCGGAACTAGCGGGAGTTATATTCCGAATGAGCAGTTCTTC
size: few; D: -; V: TRBV11-2; J: TRBJ2-2; CDR3: CASSPGLNTGELFF; DNA: TGTGCCAGCAGCCCGGGACTTAACACCGGGGAGCTGTTTTTT
size: -; D: -; V: TRBV7-7; J: TRBJ2-5; CDR3: CASSLTIQETQYF; DNA: TGTGCTAGCAGCTTGACAATCCAAGAGACCCAGTACTTC
size: -; D: -; V: TRBV7-9; J: TRBJ2-2; CDR3: CASSKGGGPTGELFF; DNA: TGTGCCAGCAGCAAGGGCGGGGGCCCAACCGGGGAGCTGTTTTTT
size: -; D: TRBD1; V: TRBV19; J: TRBJ2-3; CDR3: CATTGQGADTQYF; DNA: TGTGCCACTACGGGACAGGGGGCAGATACGCAGTATTTT
size: -; D: -; V: TRBV27; J: TRBJ1-5; CDR3: CASSLSGRAPYSNQPQHF; DNA: TGTGCCAGCAGTTTATCTGGCAGGGCACCTTATAGCAATCAGCCCCAGCATTTT
size: -; D: TRBD1; V: TRBV4-3; J: TRBJ1-2; CDR3: CASSRDRDAYGYTF; DNA: TGCGCCAGCAGCCGCGACAGGGATGCCTATGGCTACACCTTC
size: -; D: TRBD2; V: TRBV5-8; J: TRBJ2-5; CDR3: CASSLSLLAGGGQETQYF; DNA: TGTGCCAGCAGCCTTTCTTTACTAGCGGGAGGGGGGCAAGAGACCCAGTACTTC
size: -; D: TRBD1; V: TRBV4-2; J: TRBJ1-6; CDR3: CASSHRQGASPLHF; DNA: TGTGCCAGCAGCCACAGACAGGGCGCGTCACCCCTCCACTTT
size: -; D: TRBD1; V: TRBV2; J: TRBJ2-7; CDR3: CASRDRGFFDEQYF; DNA: TGTGCCAGCAGGGACAGGGGTTTCTTCGACGAGCAGTACTTC
size: -; D: -; V: TRBV7-6; J: TRBJ1-4; CDR3: CASSLGSGGEKLFF; DNA: TGTGCCAGCAGCTTAGGGTCCGGGGGAGAAAAACTGTTTTTT
size: -; D: TRBD2; V: TRBV6-2/TRBV6-3; J: TRBJ2-7; CDR3: CASSYEGGRGYKDEQYF; DNA: TGTGCCAGCAGTTACGAAGGCGGGAGGGGTTATAAAGACGAGCAGTACTTC
size: -; D: -; V: TRBV5-6; J: TRBJ2-2; CDR3: CASSLWRGGNTGELFF; DNA: TGTGCCAGCAGCTTGTGGAGAGGGGGGAACACCGGGGAGCTGTTTTTT
size: -; D: TRBD2; V: TRBV4-2; J: TRBJ2-1; CDR3: CASSPLAGGPGEQFF; DNA: TGTGCCAGCAGCCCGCTTGCGGGAGGGCCGGGGGAGCAGTTCTTC
size: -; D: -; V: TRBV6-5; J: TRBJ2-3; CDR3: CASSQTFTDTQYF; DNA: TGTGCCAGCAGTCAGACATTCACAGATACGCAGTATTTT
size: -; D: -; V: TRBV28; J: TRBJ2-7; CDR3: CASSLGGPAPEQYF; DNA: TGTGCCAGCAGTTTGGGGGGACCAGCCCCCGAGCAGTACTTC
size: -; D: TRBD1; V: TRBV19; J: TRBJ1-2; CDR3: CASSLPGQGVVGYTF; DNA: TGTGCCAGTAGTCTACCGGGACAGGGGGTAGTCGGCTACACCTTC
size: -; D: TRBD2; V: TRBV5-1; J: TRBJ2-2; CDR3: CASGKGTSGGTGELFF; DNA: TGCGCCAGCGGAAAGGGGACTAGCGGCGGCACCGGGGAGCTGTTTTTT
size: -; D: TRBD1; V: TRBV4-1; J: TRBJ2-7; CDR3: CASSQAEGQAYEQYF; DNA: TGCGCCAGCAGCCAAGCCGAGGGACAGGCCTACGAGCAGTACTTC
size: once; D: TRBD1; V: TRBV30; J: TRBJ2-1; CDR3: CAWSADREQFF; DNA: TGTGCCTGGAGTGCGGACAGGGAGCAGTTCTTC
size: -; D: -; V: TRBV2; J: TRBJ1-3; CDR3: CASSEDLSSGNTIYF; DNA: TGTGCCAGCAGTGAAGATTTGAGCTCTGGAAACACCATATATTTT
size: -; D: TRBD2; V: TRBV5-1; J: TRBJ2-3; CDR3: CASSREPTSGRAGTQYF; DNA: TGCGCCAGCAGCCGGGAGCCGACTAGCGGGAGGGCCGGGACGCAGTATTTT
size: -; D: -; V: TRBV11-2; J: TRBJ1-1; CDR3: CASSLSLLDRPNTEAFF; DNA: TGTGCCAGCAGCTTATCATTACTCGACAGGCCGAACACTGAAGCTTTCTTT
size: once; D: -; V: TRBV19; J: TRBJ1-5; CDR3: CASSIKGQGSQPQHF; DNA: TGTGCCAGTAGTATAAAGGGGCAGGGGAGTCAGCCCCAGCATTTT
size: -; D: TRBD1; V: TRBV4-3; J: TRBJ2-3; CDR3: CARYGQGADTQYF; DNA: TGCGCCAGATACGGACAGGGAGCAGATACGCAGTATTTT
size: -; D: TRBD2; V: TRBV10-3; J: TRBJ2-1; CDR3: CAISDQTSGRNEQFF; DNA: TGTGCCATCAGTGATCAAACTAGCGGGAGGAATGAGCAGTTCTTC
size: -; D: -; V: TRBV6-5; J: TRBJ2-7; CDR3: CASSFGRVYEQYF; DNA: TGTGCCAGCAGTTTCGGCAGGGTCTACGAGCAGTACTTC
size: -; D: TRBD1; V: TRBV6-1; J: TRBJ2-7; CDR3: CASSEMTGHSYEQYF; DNA: TGTGCCAGCAGTGAAATGACAGGGCACTCCTACGAGCAGTACTTC